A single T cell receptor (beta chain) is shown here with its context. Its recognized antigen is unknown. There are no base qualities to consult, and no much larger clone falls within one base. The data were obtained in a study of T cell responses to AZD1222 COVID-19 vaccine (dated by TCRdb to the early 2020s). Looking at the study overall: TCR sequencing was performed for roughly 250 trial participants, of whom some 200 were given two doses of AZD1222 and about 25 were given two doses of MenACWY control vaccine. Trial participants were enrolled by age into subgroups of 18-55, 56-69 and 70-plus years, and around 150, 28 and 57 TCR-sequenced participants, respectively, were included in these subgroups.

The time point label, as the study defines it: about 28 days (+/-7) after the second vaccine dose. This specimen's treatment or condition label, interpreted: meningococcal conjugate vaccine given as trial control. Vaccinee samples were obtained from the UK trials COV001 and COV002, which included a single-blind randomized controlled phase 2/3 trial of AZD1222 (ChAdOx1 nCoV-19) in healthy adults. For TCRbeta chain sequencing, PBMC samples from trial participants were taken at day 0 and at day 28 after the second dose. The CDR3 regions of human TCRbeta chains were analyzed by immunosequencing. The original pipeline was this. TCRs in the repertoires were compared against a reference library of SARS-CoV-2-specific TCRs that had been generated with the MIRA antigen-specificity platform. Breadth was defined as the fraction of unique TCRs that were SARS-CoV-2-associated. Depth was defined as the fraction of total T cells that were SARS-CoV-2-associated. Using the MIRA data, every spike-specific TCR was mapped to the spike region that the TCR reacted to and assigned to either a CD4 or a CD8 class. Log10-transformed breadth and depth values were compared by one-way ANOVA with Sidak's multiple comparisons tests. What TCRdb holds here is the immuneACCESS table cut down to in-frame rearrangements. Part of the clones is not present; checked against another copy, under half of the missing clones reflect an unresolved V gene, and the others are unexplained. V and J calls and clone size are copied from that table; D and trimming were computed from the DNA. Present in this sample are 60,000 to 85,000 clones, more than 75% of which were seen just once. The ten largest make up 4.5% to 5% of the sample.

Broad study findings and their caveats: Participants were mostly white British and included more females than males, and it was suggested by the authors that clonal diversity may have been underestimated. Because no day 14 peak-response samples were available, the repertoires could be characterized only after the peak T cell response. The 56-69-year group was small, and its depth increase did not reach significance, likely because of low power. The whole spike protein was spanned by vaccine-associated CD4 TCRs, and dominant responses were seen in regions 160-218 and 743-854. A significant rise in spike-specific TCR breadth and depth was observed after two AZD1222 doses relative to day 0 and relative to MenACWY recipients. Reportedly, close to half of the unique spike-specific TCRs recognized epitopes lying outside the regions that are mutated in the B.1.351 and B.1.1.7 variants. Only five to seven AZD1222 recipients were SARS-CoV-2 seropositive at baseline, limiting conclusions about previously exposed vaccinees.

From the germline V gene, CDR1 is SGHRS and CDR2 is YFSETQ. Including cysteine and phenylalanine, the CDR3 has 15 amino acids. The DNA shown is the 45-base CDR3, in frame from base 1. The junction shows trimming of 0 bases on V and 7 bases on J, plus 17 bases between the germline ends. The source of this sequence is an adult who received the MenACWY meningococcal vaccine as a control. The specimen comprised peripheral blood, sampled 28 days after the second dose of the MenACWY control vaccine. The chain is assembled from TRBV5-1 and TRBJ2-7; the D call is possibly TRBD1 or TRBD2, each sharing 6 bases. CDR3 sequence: CASSLDSGAMEEQYF. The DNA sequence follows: TGCGCCAGCAGCTTGGATTCGGGGGCGATGGAAGAGCAGTACTTC.